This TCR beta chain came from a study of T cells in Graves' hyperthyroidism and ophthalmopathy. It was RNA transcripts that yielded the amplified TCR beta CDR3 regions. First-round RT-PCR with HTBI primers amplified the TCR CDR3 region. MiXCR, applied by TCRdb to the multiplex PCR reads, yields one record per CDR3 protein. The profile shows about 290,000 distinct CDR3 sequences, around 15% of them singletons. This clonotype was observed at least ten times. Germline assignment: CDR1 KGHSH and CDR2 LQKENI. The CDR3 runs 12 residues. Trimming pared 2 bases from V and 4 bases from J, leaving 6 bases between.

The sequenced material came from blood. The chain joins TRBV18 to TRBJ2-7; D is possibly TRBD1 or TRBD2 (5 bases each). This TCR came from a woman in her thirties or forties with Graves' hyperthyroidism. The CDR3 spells CASSPEGYEQYF. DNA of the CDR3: TGTGCCAGCTCACCAGAGGGGTACGAGCAGTACTTC.